This T cell receptor (beta chain) was sequenced in a study of control samples from healthy donors and cancer patients. Germline lookup yields CDR1 SGDLS and CDR2 YYNGEE. V lost 2 bases, J lost 7 bases, and 13 bases stayed unmatched. This CDR3 region has 18 residues. Method: immunoSEQ multiplex PCR; TCRdb's copy keeps in-frame clones and lacks some. The profile covers 90,000 to 100,000 clones, with approximately 82% appearing a single time and roughly 2% taken by the ten largest. Material for sequencing was blood. This TCR was sampled from a man in his fifties or sixties in good health. The rearrangement links TRBV9 to TRBJ1-6, with TRBD1 matching over 9 bases. This CDR3 reads CASSVGGPGQGRNSPLHF. CDR3 nucleotide sequence: TGTGCCAGCAGCGTGGGCGGCCCGGGACAGGGTCGGAATTCACCCCTCCACTTT. The full variable domain, rest sourced from reference TRBV9 and TRBJ1-6, is DSGVTQTPKHLITATGQRVTLRCSPRSGDLSVYWYQQSLDQGLQFLIQYYNGEERAKGNILERFSAQQFPDLHSELNLSSLELGDSALYFCASSVGGPGQGRNSPLHFGNGTRLTVT.